These 7 T cell receptor beta chains share one sample of origin, sequenced in a study of cytomegalovirus exposure and HLA in healthy donors. The PCR ran on 60 Vbeta and 13 Jbeta primers. Here immunoSEQ multiplex PCR was the method, and the copy in TCRdb shows in-frame clones only, minus some. The sample holds roughly 150,000 clones, approximately 80% seen once. Material: PBMCs. Every receptor here comes from a male donor in good health and CMV-seropositive.

V usage is TRBV27 and J usage is TRBJ1-1; a weak D match, TRBD1 (6 bases). The V end was cut by 5 bases, the J end by 3 bases, with 10 bases between. This CDR3 contains 13 residues. Germline-derived CDR1 and CDR2 are MNHEY and SMNVEV (reference sequence). CDR3 DNA: TGTGCCAGCAGTGACCAGGGGTACACTGAAGCTTTCTTT. Its protein is CASSDQGYTEAFF.

The CDR3 loop reads CSAITENEQFF. The DNA for the CDR3 is TGCAGTGCTATCACAGAGAATGAGCAGTTCTTC. The chain employs TRBV20-1 and TRBJ2-1; D is unresolved. This CDR3 contains 11 residues. The germline gives CDR1 DFQATT, CDR2 SNEGSKA (reference sequence). Trimming removed 4 bases at V and 7 bases at J, with 8 bases between.

This clone appeared a few times. This rearrangement joins TRBV7-9 to TRBJ2-7, with TRBD1 matching over 8 bases. This CDR3 has 16 amino acids. V gave up 3 bases and J gave up 5 bases; unmatched junction bases: 12. Germline-derived CDR1 and CDR2 are SEHNR and FQNEAQ (reference sequence). Here the CDR3 DNA reads TGTGCCAGCAGCTTGTTGATCGGGCAGGGGGCAAACGAGCAGTACTTC. It is translated as CASSLLIGQGANEQYF.

V gene TRBV4-1 combines with J gene TRBJ2-1, with D possibly being TRBD2 (5 bases). The CDR3 spans 14 residues. The V end was cut by 2 bases, the J end by 5 bases, with 10 bases between. From germline, CDR1 is MGHRA and CDR2 YSYEKL. CDR3 in DNA: TGCGCCAGCAGCCAACAGGCCGGGGACAATGAGCAGTTCTTC. This gives the protein CASSQQAGDNEQFF.

The chain is built from TRBV19 and TRBJ2-3; TRBD2 matches 7 bases. Germline V CDR1 and CDR2: LNHDA, SQIVND (reference sequence). V trimming: 3 bases; J trimming: 0 bases; junction bases outside the gene matches: 0. The CDR3 is made up of 14 amino acids. The CDR3 coding sequence is TGTGCCAGTAGTATGCGGGGGAGCACAGATACGCAGTATTTT. This translates into CASSMRGSTDTQYF.

The V call is TRBV4-3, the J call TRBJ1-2; 10 nucleotides line up with TRBD1. Looked up from germline, CDR1 is LGHNA and CDR2 is YSLEER. V lost 4 bases and J lost 4; bases outside the gene matches: 9. The CDR3 totals 16 residues. In DNA, the CDR3 is TGCGCCAGCAGCCCCTCCGGGACAGGGGAGAGCTATGGCTACACCTTC. It encodes CASSPSGTGESYGYTF.

This chain links TRBV28 with TRBJ2-5, with D perhaps TRBD1 (6 bases). The V end lost 6 bases, the J end lost 5 bases, and 13 bases lay between the germline ends. Germline CDR1 is MDHEN and CDR2 is SYDVKM. CDR3 length equals 13 residues. The CDR3 DNA follows: TGTGCCAGCAGCCCTGCAGGGGCGGAGACCCAGTACTTC. Translated, it gives CASSPAGAETQYF.